Following are 7 T cell receptor beta chains from one sample sequenced in a study of T cell repertoires in cytomegalovirus infection. These receptors have no identified antigens. TCRdb re-derived calls from the reads in MiXCR, one entry per CDR3 protein. The top ten hold roughly 63% of the sample, which has around 71,000 distinct CDR3 sequences, 20% to 25% seen once. The sequencing here drew on CD8+ T cells from cultured PBMCs, taken from culture after CMV antigen stimulation. The receptors shown here come from a human donor in good health (CMV status not recorded). Some clones in this sample may be carry-over from other donors' samples.

This clonotype was seen only a few times. The chain's CDR3 is CASSQVVADTQYF. In nucleotides, the CDR3 is TGTGCCAGCAGCCAGGTGGTGGCAGATACGCAGTATTTT. The chain couples TRBV7-9 to TRBJ2-3; no firm D call. The CDR3 extends over 13 amino acids. Trimming took off 5 bases at V and 4 bases at J, with 10 bases between the two ends. Germline CDR1 is SEHNR and CDR2 is FQNEAQ (reference sequence). Filled out from reference TRBV7-9 and TRBJ2-3, the complete variable domain reads DTGVSQNPRHKITKRGQNVTFRCDPISEHNRLYWYRQTLGQGPEFLTYFQNEAQLEKSRLLSDRFSAERPKGSFSTLEIQRTEQGDSAMYLCASSQVVADTQYFGPGTRLTVL.

The rearrangement links TRBV12-5 to TRBJ2-7, with D possibly TRBD1 on 5 matching bases. The V gene lost 4 bases and the J gene lost 2 bases, with 12 bases spanning the gap. This CDR3 region has 14 residues. Looked up from germline, CDR1 is LGHNT and CDR2 is FRNRAP. The DNA of the CDR3 is TGTGCTAGTGGTTCGACGGACACGACCTACGAGCAGTACTTC. It encodes CASGSTDTTYEQYF.

The rearrangement joins TRBV13 to TRBJ2-3, with 9 bases aligning to TRBD1. After removal of 5 bases from V and 6 bases from J, the junction contained 12 bases not matched to a gene. The CDR3 spans 16 residues. Germline V CDR1 and CDR2: PRHDT, FYEKMQ (reference sequence). CDR3 nucleotide sequence: TGTGCCAGCAGCCCCGCGGGACAGGGAGAGATGGATACGCAGTATTTT. Protein product: CASSPAGQGEMDTQYF. Drawing the rest from reference TRBV13 and TRBJ2-3, the complete variable domain is AAGVIQSPRHLIKEKRETATLKCYPIPRHDTVYWYQQGPGQDPQFLISFYEKMQSDKGSIPDRFSAQQFSDYHSELNMSSLELGDSALYFCASSPAGQGEMDTQYFGPGTRLTVL.

The V and J genes are TRBV12-3 or TRBV12-4 and TRBJ2-5, with 8 positions matching TRBD2. V gave up 6 bases and J gave up 5 bases; unmatched junction bases: 11. The CDR3 has 15 amino acids. The DNA for the CDR3 is TGTGCCAGCAGCCTCGGGGGTAGCGGGGTTGAGACCCAGTACTTC. Amino acid sequence: CASSLGGSGVETQYF.

CDR3 in amino acids: CASSLQGQGSFYGYTF. CDR3 bases: TGTGCCAGCAGTTTACAGGGACAGGGGAGTTTTTATGGCTACACCTTC. The V call is TRBV27, the J call TRBJ1-2; TRBD1 matches at 10 bases. Germline V gives CDR1 MNHEY, CDR2 SMNVEV (reference sequence). V was clipped by 2 bases and J by 5 bases; unmatched bases: 8. CDR3 length equals 16 residues.

The chain joins TRBV3-1 to TRBJ2-2, with 9 positions matching TRBD1. Per germline, CDR1 LGHDT and CDR2 YNNKEL (reference sequence). J lost 4 bases, V lost 4 bases, and 19 bases had no gene match. There are 20 residues in the CDR3. The CDR3 bases are TGTGCCAGCAGCCCACCAAGGGACAGGGCTTTGGGGCGGTTCACCGGGGAGCTGTTTTTT. Translated, it gives CASSPPRDRALGRFTGELFF.

The chain employs TRBV6-8 and TRBJ1-5; no definite D call. The CDR3 is made up of 15 amino acids. Germline V gives CDR1 MNHGY, CDR2 SAAAGT. Between the trimmed V and J ends, which lost 9 bases and 0 bases, there was a span of 15 bases. The CDR3, as DNA: TGTGCCAGTAAGGGAGACGGAAATAGCAATCAGCCCCAGCATTTT. It is translated as CASKGDGNSNQPQHF.